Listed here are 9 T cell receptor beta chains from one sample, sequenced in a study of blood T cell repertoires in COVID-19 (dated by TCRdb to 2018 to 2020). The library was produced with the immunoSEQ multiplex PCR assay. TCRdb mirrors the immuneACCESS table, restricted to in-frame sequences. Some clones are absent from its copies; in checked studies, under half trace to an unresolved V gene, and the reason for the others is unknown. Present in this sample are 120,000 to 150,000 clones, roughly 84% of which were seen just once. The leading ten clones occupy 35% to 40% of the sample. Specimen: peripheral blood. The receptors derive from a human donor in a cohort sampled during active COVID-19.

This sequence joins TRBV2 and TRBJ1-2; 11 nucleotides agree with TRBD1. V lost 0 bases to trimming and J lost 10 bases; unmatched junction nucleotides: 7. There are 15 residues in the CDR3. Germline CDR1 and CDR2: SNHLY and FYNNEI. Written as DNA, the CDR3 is TGTGCCAGCAGTGAAGCCCCGGGACAGGGGGATTCCTACACCTTC. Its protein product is CASSEAPGQGDSYTF.

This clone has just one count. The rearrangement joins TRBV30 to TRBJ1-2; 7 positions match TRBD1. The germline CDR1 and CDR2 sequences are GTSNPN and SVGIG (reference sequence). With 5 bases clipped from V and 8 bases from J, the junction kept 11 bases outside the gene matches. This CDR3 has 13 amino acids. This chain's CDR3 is CAWSTGIERGYTF. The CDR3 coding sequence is TGTGCCTGGTCGACAGGGATTGAAAGGGGCTACACCTTC.

The CDR3 reads CASTRKEGTEAFF. In DNA, the CDR3 is TGTGCCAGTACCCGCAAAGAGGGTACTGAAGCTTTCTTT. The gene calls are TRBV19 and TRBJ1-1; D ambiguous. The CDR3 totals 13 residues. CDR1 and CDR2 (germline): LNHDA, SQIVND (reference sequence). V was trimmed by 7 bases and J by 5 bases, leaving 14 bases between them. Based on the CDR3 plus reference TRBV19 and TRBJ1-1, the full variable domain is DGGITQSPKYLFRKEGQNVTLSCEQNLNHDAMYWYRQDPGQGLRLIYYSQIVNDFQKGDIAEGYSVSREKKESFPLTVTSAQKNPTAFYLCASTRKEGTEAFFGQGTRLTVV.

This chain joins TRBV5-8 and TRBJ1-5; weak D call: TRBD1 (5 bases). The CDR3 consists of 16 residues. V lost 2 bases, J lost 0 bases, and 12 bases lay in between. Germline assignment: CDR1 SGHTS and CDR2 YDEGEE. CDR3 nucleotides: TGTGCCAGCAGCTTCTTGACAGCTTATAGCAATCAGCCCCAGCATTTT. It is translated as CASSFLTAYSNQPQHF. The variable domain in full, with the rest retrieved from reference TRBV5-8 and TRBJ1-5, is EAGVTQSPTHLIKTRGQQATLRCSPISGHTSVYWYQQALGLGLQFLLWYDEGEERNRGNFPPRFSGRQFPNYSSELNVNALELEDSALYLCASSFLTAYSNQPQHFGDGTRLSIL.

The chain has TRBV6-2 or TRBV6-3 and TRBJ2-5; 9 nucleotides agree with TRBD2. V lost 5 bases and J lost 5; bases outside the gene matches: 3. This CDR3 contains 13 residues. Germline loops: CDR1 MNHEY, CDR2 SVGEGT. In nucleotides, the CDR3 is TGTGCCAGCAGTAGCGGGGGGCGGGAGACCCAGTACTTC. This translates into CASSSGGRETQYF.

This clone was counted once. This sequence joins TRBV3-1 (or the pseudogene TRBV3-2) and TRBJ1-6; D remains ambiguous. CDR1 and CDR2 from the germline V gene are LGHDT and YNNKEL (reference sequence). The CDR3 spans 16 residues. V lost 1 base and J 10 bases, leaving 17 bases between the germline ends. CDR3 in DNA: TGTGCCAGCAGCCAAGTAAAAGGGAGAGGGCCCTCACCCCTCCACTTT. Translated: CASSQVKGRGPSPLHF.

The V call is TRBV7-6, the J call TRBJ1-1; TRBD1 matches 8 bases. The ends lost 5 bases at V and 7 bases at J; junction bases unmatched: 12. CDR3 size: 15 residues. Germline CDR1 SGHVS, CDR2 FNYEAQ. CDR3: CASSPGTGPWGEAFF. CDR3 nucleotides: TGTGCCAGCAGCCCCGGGACAGGCCCCTGGGGTGAAGCTTTCTTT.

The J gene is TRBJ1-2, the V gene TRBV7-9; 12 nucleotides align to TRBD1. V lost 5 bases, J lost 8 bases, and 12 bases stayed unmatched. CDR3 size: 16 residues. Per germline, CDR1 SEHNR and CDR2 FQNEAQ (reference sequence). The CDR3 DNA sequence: TGTGCCAGCAGCACCCCGGGACAGGGGGCGGATTTAGGCTACACCTTC. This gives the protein CASSTPGQGADLGYTF.

The CDR3 loop is CSVGTSGASNEQFF. As DNA, the CDR3 is TGCAGCGTTGGCACTAGCGGGGCCTCCAATGAGCAGTTCTTC. V gene TRBV29-1 combines with J gene TRBJ2-1; TRBD2 aligns across 10 bases. The V gene's germline CDR1 is SQVTM and CDR2 ANQGSEA. The CDR3 spans 14 residues. V lost 4 bases, J lost 6 bases, and 6 bases stayed unmatched.